Given below is one T cell receptor beta chain in context. Its target is unknown. Authors of the study amplified TCR beta CDR3 regions from RNA transcripts. HTBI primers were the set used in a first-round RT-PCR of the TCR CDR3. TCRdb reprocessed the multiplex PCR reads via MiXCR and lists one record per CDR3 protein. The repertoire includes 300,000 to 450,000 distinct CDR3 sequences, approximately 17% of them detected once, and over 35% sits in the top ten. The CDR3 loop spans 13 amino acids. Germline CDR1 is ENHRY and CDR2 is SYGVKD. Trimming took off 10 bases at V and 2 bases at J, with 13 bases between the two ends. The sample is drawn from a study of T cells in Graves' hyperthyroidism and ophthalmopathy. Regarding the study as a whole: In validation, the model predicted ophthalmopathy. These predictions came a median about 6.5 months before onset. The authors' 13 V-J model separated ophthalmopathy from stable hyperthyroidism.

The chain is built from TRBV10-3 and TRBJ2-3, with D perhaps being TRBD1 or TRBD2 (6 bases each). This TCR was recovered from a man between 18 and 35 years old with Graves' ophthalmopathy. The sample taken for sequencing was blood. CDR3 residues: CATQEGDTDTQYF. In DNA form, the CDR3 reads TGTGCCACCCAGGAGGGGGACACAGATACGCAGTATTTT.